The 7 T cell receptor beta chains in this list originate from one sample, sequenced in a study of T-cell reconstitution after alpha-beta-depleted transplantation in children. Unique molecular identifiers were used to barcode this TCRbeta library. In TCRdb, the PCR reads were re-called with MiXCR into one record per CDR3 protein. This table has hundreds of thousands of distinct CDR3 sequences, over 15% appearing once. The specimen comprised PBMCs from the stem cell graft donor, sampled from the stem cell graft. The receptors derive from a human donor who donated a stem cell graft to a child with acute myeloid leukemia.

The rearrangement links TRBV12-3 or TRBV12-4 to TRBJ1-4; D is perhaps TRBD1 (5 bases). The CDR3 is 13 residues long. V shed 6 bases and J shed 6 bases, with 11 bases lying between them. The CDR3 region has the DNA TGTGCCAGCAGAGGGGTACTTGATGAAAAACTGTTTTTT. The encoded protein is CASRGVLDEKLFF.

The table lists this clonotype with a few counts. The V call is TRBV28, the J call TRBJ2-4; possible D gene TRBD2, 6 bases. The length of the CDR3 is 10 residues. Germline CDR1 and CDR2: MDHEN and SYDVKM. CDR3 sequence reads: CGSAGSIQYF. DNA for the CDR3: TGTGGGTCCGCGGGGAGCATTCAGTACTTC.

The gene calls are TRBV5-1 and TRBJ2-1; TRBD1 matches at 7 bases. Germline V gene lookup returns CDR1 SGHRS and CDR2 YFSETQ. The V segment lost 2 bases and the J segment 4 bases; nucleotides outside the gene matches: 6. This CDR3 is built from 15 residues. CDR3 in amino acids: CASSFDRASYNEQFF. The CDR3 DNA reads TGCGCCAGCAGCTTTGACAGGGCCTCTTACAATGAGCAGTTCTTC.

This clonotype was seen a few times. The V and J genes are TRBV12-3 or TRBV12-4 and TRBJ2-6; D is uncertain. CDR3 size: 15 residues. V was shortened by 6 bases and J by 4 bases, with 13 bases between the two germline ends. CDR3 region: CASSPYRAGANVLTF. The CDR3 nucleotides read TGTGCCAGCAGCCCCTACAGAGCAGGGGCCAACGTCCTGACTTTC.

At least ten counts were recorded for this clonotype. The rearrangement joins TRBV7-2 to TRBJ2-3; 7 positions agree with TRBD2. CDR1 and CDR2 from the germline V gene are SGHTA and FQGNSA. The CDR3 has 16 amino acids. The trim removed 1 base at V and 5 bases at J, leaving 9 bases unmatched. CDR3 protein: CASSLVQRGAGDTQYF. The CDR3, as DNA: TGTGCCAGCAGCTTAGTGCAGCGGGGAGCGGGAGATACGCAGTATTTT. The full variable domain, its missing parts supplied by reference TRBV7-2 and TRBJ2-3, is GAGVSQSPSNKVTEKGKDVELRCDPISGHTALYWYRQSLGQGLEFLIYFQGNSAPDKSGLPSDRFSAERTGGSVSTLTIQRTQQEDSAVYLCASSLVQRGAGDTQYFGPGTRLTVL.

This chain joins TRBV20-1 and TRBJ1-1; the D gene is possibly TRBD1 (6 bases). Trimming shortened V by 6 bases and J by 0 bases, and 11 bases separated the two germline ends. The CDR3 sequence is 13 residues long. CDR1 is DFQATT and CDR2 is SNEGSKA in the germline V gene (reference sequence). CDR3 protein: CSAQGGLNTEAFF. The CDR3 DNA follows: TGCAGTGCACAAGGGGGGTTGAACACTGAAGCTTTCTTT.

The chain recombines TRBV4-1 with TRBJ2-3; tentatively, D is TRBD1 or TRBD2 (6 bases each). Looked up from germline, CDR1 is MGHRA and CDR2 is YSYEKL. The V gene lost 8 bases and the J gene lost 4 bases, with 13 bases spanning the gap. The CDR3 contains 13 residues. The CDR3 DNA reads as TGCGCCAGCTCTAGGGGGGATGCAGATACGCAGTATTTT. Translated, it gives CASSRGDADTQYF.